The 20 T cell receptor beta chains below come from one sample, sequenced in a study of a mutant IDH1 vaccine in newly diagnosed glioma. These receptors are not linked to any known antigen. Time point of the sample: week 11, during vaccination. Every single dose of the vaccine, 300 ug of mutant IDH1 20-mer peptide, came with topical imiquimod. Only in-frame clones appear in the TCRdb table, and some are missing; sequencing was by immunoSEQ multiplex PCR. The table lists under 150,000 clones, approximately 87% of them singletons. The sample here was PBMCs, taken from a glioma patient whose treatment included an IDH1 peptide vaccine. Receptors originate from a woman between 50 and 59 years old with glioma.

This rearrangement joins TRBV10-3 to TRBJ1-4; D ambiguous. CDR1 and CDR2 (germline): ENHRY, SYGVKD. Trimming left V 7 bases short and J 9 bases short, with 24 bases between. This CDR3 contains 16 residues. For the CDR3, the DNA is TGTGCCATCATTGATCTGGGAGGACTCGCTTGGAAAAAACTGTTTTTT. This translates into CAIIDLGGLAWKKLFF.

The V and J genes are TRBV20-1 and TRBJ1-1; the D is unclear. There are 11 residues in the CDR3. Trimming stripped 7 bases from V and 6 bases from J, with 12 bases between. The V gene's germline CDR1 is DFQATT and CDR2 SNEGSKA (reference sequence). The CDR3 sequence is CSGAERAEAFF. CDR3 nucleotide sequence: TGCAGTGGGGCCGAGCGGGCTGAAGCTTTCTTT.

This chain joins TRBV18 and TRBJ2-2; D gene unclear. The CDR3 is 15 amino acids. Germline V CDR1 and CDR2: KGHSH, LQKENI. Trimming pared 2 bases from V and 2 bases from J, leaving 9 bases between. DNA for the CDR3: TGTGCCAGCTCACCAACGGAAGATAACACCGGGGAGCTGTTTTTT. Translated, it gives CASSPTEDNTGELFF.

This rearrangement joins TRBV7-9 to TRBJ1-1; 11 nucleotides line up with TRBD1. CDR3 length equals 14 residues. Looked up from germline, CDR1 is SEHNR and CDR2 is FQNEAQ (reference sequence). Trimming cost V 5 bases and J 6 bases; bases outside gene matches: 5. The CDR3 region is CASSLADRGPEAFF. CDR3 bases: TGTGCCAGCAGCCTCGCGGACAGGGGGCCTGAAGCTTTCTTT.

The chain carries TRBV5-1 and TRBJ2-1; D gene ambiguous. The CDR3 covers 15 residues. Germline CDR1 reads SGHRS; CDR2 reads YFSETQ. The V end was cut by 4 bases, the J end by 0 bases, with 11 bases between. CDR3 residues: CASSTTGDSYNEQFF. The DNA for the CDR3 is TGCGCCAGCAGCACTACTGGGGACTCCTACAATGAGCAGTTCTTC.

The gene calls are TRBV27 and TRBJ1-6, with TRBD1 matching 10 bases. The CDR3 covers 18 residues. V was clipped by 5 bases and J by 1 base; unmatched bases: 8. From germline, CDR1 is MNHEY and CDR2 SMNVEV (reference sequence). Written as DNA, the CDR3 is TGTGCCAGCAGTCCTAGACAGGGGGCCAGGTCCTATAATTCACCCCTCCACTTT. It is translated as CASSPRQGARSYNSPLHF.

The sample holds a few counts of this clone. The chain employs TRBV6-6 and TRBJ1-5; no firm D call. Trimming removed 0 bases at V and 3 bases at J, with 9 bases between. This CDR3 is built from 15 residues. CDR1 is MNHNY and CDR2 is SVGAGI in the germline V gene (reference sequence). The CDR3 DNA reads TGTGCCAGCAGTTACTCGATAGGATCCAATCAGCCCCAGCATTTT. It encodes CASSYSIGSNQPQHF.

The chain links TRBV5-1 to TRBJ2-7; no definite D call. Trimming pared 0 bases from V and 2 bases from J, leaving 12 bases between. Germline CDR1 SGHRS, CDR2 YFSETQ. The CDR3 loop spans 15 amino acids. The CDR3 DNA follows: TGCGCCAGCAGCTTGGTAGGTAGACCCGCCTACGAGCAGTACTTC. This translates into CASSLVGRPAYEQYF.

The chain links TRBV19 to TRBJ2-7; TRBD2 aligns across 9 bases. The germline CDR1 and CDR2 sequences are LNHDA and SQIVND (reference sequence). This CDR3 region has 17 residues. Trimming at V came to 2 bases and at J to 0 bases, leaving 8 bases not matched to a gene. The CDR3: CASSIYASGRHSYEQYF. CDR3 nucleotide sequence: TGTGCCAGTAGTATATATGCCAGCGGGAGGCACTCCTACGAGCAGTACTTC.

The V gene is TRBV5-1, the J gene TRBJ2-2; D call uncertain. This CDR3 contains 17 residues. V dropped 0 bases and J dropped 3 bases, with 15 bases sitting between them. Germline CDR1 is SGHRS and CDR2 is YFSETQ. The CDR3 coding sequence is TGCGCCAGCAGCTTGGGCCCCGATACCCTCCACACCGGGGAGCTGTTTTTT. Translating it yields CASSLGPDTLHTGELFF.

This clone was recorded once. CDR3 DNA: TGTGCCAGCAGCCCAACGGGGACAGGGGGCTATCAGCCCCAGCATTTT. The encoded protein is CASSPTGTGGYQPQHF. V and J are TRBV2 and TRBJ1-5, with 12 bases that match TRBD1. The CDR3 is 16 amino acids. Trimming took 6 bases from V and 5 from J; bases not matched to a gene: 8. In germline, CDR1 is SNHLY, CDR2 FYNNEI.

The gene calls are TRBV28 and TRBJ2-7, with 7 bases that match TRBD1. This CDR3 contains 15 residues. Germline-derived CDR1 and CDR2 are MDHEN and SYDVKM. J gave up 2 bases and V 1 base, and 5 bases lay outside the gene matches. The CDR3: CASSLLLTGTYEQYF. The CDR3 DNA reads TGTGCCAGCAGTTTATTACTGACAGGGACCTACGAGCAGTACTTC.

This chain uses TRBV11-2 with TRBJ2-7; 8 bases match TRBD1. J lost 6 bases, V lost 3 bases, and 10 bases had no gene match. This CDR3 spans 15 amino acids. Looked up from germline, CDR1 is SGHAT and CDR2 is FQNNGV. The CDR3 sequence: CASSFRTGINVEQYF. The CDR3 bases are TGTGCCAGCAGCTTTCGGACAGGGATAAACGTCGAGCAGTACTTC.

V gene TRBV27 combines with J gene TRBJ2-7; 9 bases map to TRBD1. CDR3 length: 15 amino acids. J gave up 6 bases and V 8 bases, and 14 bases lay outside the gene matches. Germline loops: CDR1 MNHEY, CDR2 SMNVEV (reference sequence). CDR3: CASCPWGTGSPEQYF. CDR3 sequence (DNA): TGTGCCAGCTGCCCTTGGGGGACAGGGAGTCCCGAGCAGTACTTC.

V is TRBV6-4 and J is TRBJ2-1; 9 positions agree with TRBD2. V shed 6 bases and J 3 bases; nucleotides not matched to a gene: 3. The CDR3 is 14 residues long. CDR1 is MRHNA and CDR2 is SNTAGT in the germline V gene. The CDR3: CASRRREGYNEQFF. Written as DNA, the CDR3 is TGTGCCAGCAGACGGCGGGAGGGCTACAATGAGCAGTTCTTC.

This sequence joins TRBV6-1 and TRBJ1-1; 7 bases align to TRBD1. J was trimmed by 8 bases and V by 6 bases; bases with no gene match: 12. CDR3 length: 14 amino acids. Germline assignment: CDR1 MNHNS and CDR2 SASEGT. CDR3 loop: CASSTTGEPGEAFF. CDR3 bases: TGTGCCAGCAGCACTACAGGGGAACCCGGAGAAGCTTTCTTT.

The J gene is TRBJ2-7, the V gene TRBV28; 12 bases match TRBD2. Trimming cost V 4 bases and J 7 bases; bases outside gene matches: 5. Germline V gene lookup returns CDR1 MDHEN and CDR2 SYDVKM. This CDR3 spans 14 amino acids. As DNA, the CDR3 is TGTGCCAGCAGTTCCGCTAGCGGGAGGGAAGAGCAGTACTTC. It translates to CASSSASGREEQYF.

This clone occurred once. The chain carries TRBV5-1 and TRBJ2-7; 9 positions agree with TRBD1. V shed 4 bases and J 5 bases; nucleotides not matched to a gene: 7. The CDR3 is made up of 14 amino acids. Germline assignment: CDR1 SGHRS and CDR2 YFSETQ. The CDR3: CASSPGQGPNEQYF. In nucleotides, the CDR3 is TGCGCCAGCAGCCCAGGACAGGGGCCCAACGAGCAGTACTTC.

This chain joins TRBV7-3 and TRBJ2-5; 7 positions match TRBD1. CDR1 is SGHTA, CDR2 FQGTGA, per germline. The CDR3 runs 16 residues. With 5 bases clipped from V and 4 bases from J, the junction kept 13 bases outside the gene matches. The CDR3 coding sequence is TGTGCCAGCAGCGTAGGGGGCGCTAGTGGAGGAGAGACCCAGTACTTC. This encodes CASSVGGASGGETQYF.

This chain uses TRBV7-8 with TRBJ2-1; possible D gene TRBD2, 5 bases. CDR1 is SGHVS and CDR2 is FQNEAQ in the germline V gene. The CDR3 is made up of 14 amino acids. Trimming stripped 7 bases from V and 0 bases from J, with 10 bases between. CDR3 in DNA: TGTGCCAGCACCGGGGAGATCTCCTACAATGAGCAGTTCTTC. Protein sequence: CASTGEISYNEQFF.